The 17 T cell receptor beta chains given below trace back to one sample, sequenced in a study of blood T cell repertoires in COVID-19. Some clones are missing from TCRdb's copy, which holds only in-frame ones; the method was immunoSEQ multiplex PCR. The sample gives about 670,000 clones, approximately 90% of which show up once; under 0.3% is in the top ten. The sample was peripheral blood. The receptors were gathered from a woman under 30 with acute or convalescent COVID-19.

CDR3 amino acids: CASERDRGGYTF. The CDR3 DNA follows: TGTGCCAGCGAGAGGGACAGGGGTGGCTACACCTTC. V is TRBV2 and J is TRBJ1-2; 10 nucleotides line up with TRBD1. The germline V gene encodes CDR1 SNHLY and CDR2 FYNNEI. V gave up 8 bases and J gave up 7 bases; unmatched junction bases: 4. The CDR3 length is 12 residues.

This CDR3 reads CAISETSGGNEQFF. The CDR3 nucleotides are TGTGCCATCAGTGAGACTAGCGGGGGCAATGAGCAGTTCTTC. The V gene is TRBV10-3, the J gene TRBJ2-1; TRBD2 agrees at 11 bases. V trimming: 2 bases; J trimming: 6 bases; junction bases outside the gene matches: 0. This CDR3 spans 14 amino acids. Germline assignment: CDR1 ENHRY and CDR2 SYGVKD.

As concerns this clone: Different DNA sequences within this sample yield the same CDR3. The chain carries TRBV9 and TRBJ1-3; tentatively, D is TRBD1 (6 bases). Germline values: CDR1 SGDLS, CDR2 YYNGEE. The length of the CDR3 is 13 residues. V dropped 5 bases and J dropped 4 bases, with 10 bases sitting between them. CDR3 sequence (DNA): TGTGCCAGCAGTCTAACAGGGGGAAACACCATATATTTT. Residues: CASSLTGGNTIYF.

The V gene is TRBV6-4, the J gene TRBJ2-3, with 7 positions matching TRBD2. The CDR3 is 14 residues long. Germline values: CDR1 MRHNA, CDR2 SNTAGT. V shed 7 bases and J 0 bases; nucleotides not matched to a gene: 4. CDR3 sequence (DNA): TGTGCCAGCACGGGGGGACCGAGCACAGATACGCAGTATTTT. It yields the protein CASTGGPSTDTQYF.

With regard to this clone: Being one base from a much bigger clone, this may be a read error. This chain joins TRBV5-5 and TRBJ2-1; 7 positions agree with TRBD1. CDR3 length: 15 amino acids. V gave up 0 bases and J gave up 2 bases; unmatched junction bases: 2. Per germline, CDR1 SGHKS and CDR2 YYEKEE (reference sequence). CDR3 DNA sequence: TGTGCCAGCAGCTTGGAGGGACAGACCTACAATGAGCAGTTCTTC. This translates into CASSLEGQTYNEQFF.

The chain carries TRBV27 and TRBJ2-1; maybe TRBD2 (5 bases). The germline V gene encodes CDR1 MNHEY and CDR2 SMNVEV (reference sequence). The V and J ends lost 3 bases and 9 bases respectively, with 6 bases between them. There are 11 residues in the CDR3. In DNA, the CDR3 is TGTGCCAGCAGTTTGGGGAGTGAGCAGTTCTTC. It yields the protein CASSLGSEQFF.

In its sample, this clone was seen once. The chain employs TRBV7-9 and TRBJ1-6, with TRBD1 as a possible D gene (5 bases). CDR1 and CDR2 from the germline V gene are SEHNR and FQNEAQ (reference sequence). V was cut by 3 bases and J by 6 bases, with 9 bases left in between. The CDR3 contains 14 residues. The CDR3 region has the DNA TGTGCCAGCAGCTTTCGACAGTTTAATTCACCCCTCCACTTT. Protein: CASSFRQFNSPLHF.

V and J are TRBV19 and TRBJ1-1; D unresolved. Germline CDR1 LNHDA, CDR2 SQIVND (reference sequence). The V end lost 8 bases, the J end lost 4 bases, and 11 bases lay between the germline ends. The CDR3 spans 12 residues. This CDR3 is CASQRMGTEAFF. CDR3 nucleotides: TGTGCCAGTCAGAGGATGGGCACTGAAGCTTTCTTT.

V is TRBV2 and J is TRBJ1-2; no firm D call. Germline values: CDR1 SNHLY, CDR2 FYNNEI. The CDR3 covers 11 residues. V lost 2 bases, J lost 11 bases, and 9 bases lay in between. The CDR3 nucleotides read TGTGCCAGCAGTGAAAACTGGAGGTACACCTTC. Translating it yields CASSENWRYTF.

This chain links TRBV7-9 with TRBJ1-4, with D possibly TRBD1 on 6 matching bases. Germline V gene sequence: CDR1 SEHNR, CDR2 FQNEAQ (reference sequence). V was shortened by 5 bases and J by 3 bases, with 10 bases between the two germline ends. The CDR3 runs 14 residues. CDR3 protein: CASSPDRPNEKLFF. CDR3 bases: TGTGCCAGCAGCCCGGACAGACCTAATGAAAAACTGTTTTTT.

V usage is TRBV19 and J usage is TRBJ2-1; D remains unclear. This CDR3 is 12 amino acids long. The germline gives CDR1 LNHDA, CDR2 SQIVND (reference sequence). Trimming removed 4 bases from V and 6 bases from J, with 7 bases in between. The CDR3 region is CASSTPLNEQFF. CDR3 bases: TGTGCCAGTAGTACCCCCCTCAATGAGCAGTTCTTC.

This chain uses TRBV24-1 with TRBJ2-7, with D tentatively TRBD2 (5 bases). The CDR3 extends over 14 amino acids. Trimming cost V 6 bases and J 1 base, with 12 bases left between them. Germline CDR1 and CDR2: KGHDR and SFDVKD. The CDR3 loop reads CATSKGGSSYEQYF. DNA for the CDR3: TGTGCCACCAGTAAAGGTGGGAGTTCCTACGAGCAGTACTTC.

This clone has just a few counts. V and J are TRBV7-9 and TRBJ2-7, with 12 bases identical to TRBD1. The germline V gene has CDR1 SEHNR and CDR2 FQNEAQ (reference sequence). After removal of 0 bases from V and 4 bases from J, the junction contained 4 bases not matched to a gene. The CDR3 sequence is 16 residues long. The CDR3 is CASSLALGQGAYEQYF. DNA of the CDR3: TGTGCCAGCAGCTTAGCTTTGGGACAGGGGGCTTACGAGCAGTACTTC.

The CDR3 DNA sequence: TGTGCCAGCGGCCCAGGGTCATTGGGAAACACCATATATTTT. Residues: CASGPGSLGNTIYF. The gene calls are TRBV19 and TRBJ1-3, with D possibly TRBD1 on 5 matching bases. The ends were cut back, 9 bases at V and 4 bases at J, with 16 bases in the middle. Germline assignment: CDR1 LNHDA and CDR2 SQIVND (reference sequence). The CDR3 has 14 amino acids.

This clone was counted between two and nine times. The CDR3, as DNA: TGTGCCAGCAGACAAGGGGTGGGGGACAGGGGTTCCGACACTGAAGCTTTCTTT. Translation gives CASRQGVGDRGSDTEAFF. V usage is TRBV5-6 and J usage is TRBJ1-1; TRBD1 matches 10 bases. Germline V gene sequence: CDR1 SGHDT, CDR2 YYEEEE. With 5 bases clipped from V and 3 bases from J, the junction kept 16 bases outside the gene matches. This CDR3 has 18 amino acids.

V usage is TRBV30 and J usage is TRBJ2-3, with D perhaps matching TRBD1 (6 bases). The CDR3 spans 16 residues. Deletions cut 2 bases from V and 2 bases from J, with 17 bases between. Germline V CDR1 and CDR2: GTSNPN, SVGIG (reference sequence). CDR3 coding DNA: TGTGCCTGGAGTTACCTGGGGGCGCTACCCACAGATACGCAGTATTTT. Translating it yields CAWSYLGALPTDTQYF.

J is TRBJ2-2 and V is TRBV7-6; 7 bases map to TRBD1. The germline V gene encodes CDR1 SGHVS and CDR2 FNYEAQ. CDR3 length: 17 amino acids. J was trimmed by 1 base and V by 5 bases; bases with no gene match: 10. In DNA, the CDR3 is TGTGCCAGCAGCCGGGGAACAGGGGTAGGGAACACCGGGGAGCTGTTTTTT. It yields the protein CASSRGTGVGNTGELFF.